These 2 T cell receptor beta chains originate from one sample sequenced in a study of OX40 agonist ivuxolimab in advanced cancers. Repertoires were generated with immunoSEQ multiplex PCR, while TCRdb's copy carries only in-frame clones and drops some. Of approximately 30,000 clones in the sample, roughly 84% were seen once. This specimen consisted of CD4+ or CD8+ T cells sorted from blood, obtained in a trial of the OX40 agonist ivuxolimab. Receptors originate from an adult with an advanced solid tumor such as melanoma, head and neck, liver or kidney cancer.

CDR3 sequence reads: CASSGLAGSELFF. The CDR3 bases are TGTGCCAGCAGTGGGTTGGCGGGAAGCGAGCTGTTTTTT. The rearrangement uses TRBV6-1 and TRBJ2-2, with D perhaps TRBD2 (6 bases). V was clipped by 4 bases and J by 11 bases, with 14 bases between them. CDR1 and CDR2 from the germline V gene are MNHNS and SASEGT. CDR3 length equals 13 residues.

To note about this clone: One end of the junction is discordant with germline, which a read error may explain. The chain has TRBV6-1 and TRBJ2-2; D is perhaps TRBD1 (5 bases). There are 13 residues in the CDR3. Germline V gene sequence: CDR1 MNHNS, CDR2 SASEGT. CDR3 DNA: TGTGCCAGCAGGGAAGGGGAAACCGGGGAGCTGTTTTTT. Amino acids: CASREGETGELFF.